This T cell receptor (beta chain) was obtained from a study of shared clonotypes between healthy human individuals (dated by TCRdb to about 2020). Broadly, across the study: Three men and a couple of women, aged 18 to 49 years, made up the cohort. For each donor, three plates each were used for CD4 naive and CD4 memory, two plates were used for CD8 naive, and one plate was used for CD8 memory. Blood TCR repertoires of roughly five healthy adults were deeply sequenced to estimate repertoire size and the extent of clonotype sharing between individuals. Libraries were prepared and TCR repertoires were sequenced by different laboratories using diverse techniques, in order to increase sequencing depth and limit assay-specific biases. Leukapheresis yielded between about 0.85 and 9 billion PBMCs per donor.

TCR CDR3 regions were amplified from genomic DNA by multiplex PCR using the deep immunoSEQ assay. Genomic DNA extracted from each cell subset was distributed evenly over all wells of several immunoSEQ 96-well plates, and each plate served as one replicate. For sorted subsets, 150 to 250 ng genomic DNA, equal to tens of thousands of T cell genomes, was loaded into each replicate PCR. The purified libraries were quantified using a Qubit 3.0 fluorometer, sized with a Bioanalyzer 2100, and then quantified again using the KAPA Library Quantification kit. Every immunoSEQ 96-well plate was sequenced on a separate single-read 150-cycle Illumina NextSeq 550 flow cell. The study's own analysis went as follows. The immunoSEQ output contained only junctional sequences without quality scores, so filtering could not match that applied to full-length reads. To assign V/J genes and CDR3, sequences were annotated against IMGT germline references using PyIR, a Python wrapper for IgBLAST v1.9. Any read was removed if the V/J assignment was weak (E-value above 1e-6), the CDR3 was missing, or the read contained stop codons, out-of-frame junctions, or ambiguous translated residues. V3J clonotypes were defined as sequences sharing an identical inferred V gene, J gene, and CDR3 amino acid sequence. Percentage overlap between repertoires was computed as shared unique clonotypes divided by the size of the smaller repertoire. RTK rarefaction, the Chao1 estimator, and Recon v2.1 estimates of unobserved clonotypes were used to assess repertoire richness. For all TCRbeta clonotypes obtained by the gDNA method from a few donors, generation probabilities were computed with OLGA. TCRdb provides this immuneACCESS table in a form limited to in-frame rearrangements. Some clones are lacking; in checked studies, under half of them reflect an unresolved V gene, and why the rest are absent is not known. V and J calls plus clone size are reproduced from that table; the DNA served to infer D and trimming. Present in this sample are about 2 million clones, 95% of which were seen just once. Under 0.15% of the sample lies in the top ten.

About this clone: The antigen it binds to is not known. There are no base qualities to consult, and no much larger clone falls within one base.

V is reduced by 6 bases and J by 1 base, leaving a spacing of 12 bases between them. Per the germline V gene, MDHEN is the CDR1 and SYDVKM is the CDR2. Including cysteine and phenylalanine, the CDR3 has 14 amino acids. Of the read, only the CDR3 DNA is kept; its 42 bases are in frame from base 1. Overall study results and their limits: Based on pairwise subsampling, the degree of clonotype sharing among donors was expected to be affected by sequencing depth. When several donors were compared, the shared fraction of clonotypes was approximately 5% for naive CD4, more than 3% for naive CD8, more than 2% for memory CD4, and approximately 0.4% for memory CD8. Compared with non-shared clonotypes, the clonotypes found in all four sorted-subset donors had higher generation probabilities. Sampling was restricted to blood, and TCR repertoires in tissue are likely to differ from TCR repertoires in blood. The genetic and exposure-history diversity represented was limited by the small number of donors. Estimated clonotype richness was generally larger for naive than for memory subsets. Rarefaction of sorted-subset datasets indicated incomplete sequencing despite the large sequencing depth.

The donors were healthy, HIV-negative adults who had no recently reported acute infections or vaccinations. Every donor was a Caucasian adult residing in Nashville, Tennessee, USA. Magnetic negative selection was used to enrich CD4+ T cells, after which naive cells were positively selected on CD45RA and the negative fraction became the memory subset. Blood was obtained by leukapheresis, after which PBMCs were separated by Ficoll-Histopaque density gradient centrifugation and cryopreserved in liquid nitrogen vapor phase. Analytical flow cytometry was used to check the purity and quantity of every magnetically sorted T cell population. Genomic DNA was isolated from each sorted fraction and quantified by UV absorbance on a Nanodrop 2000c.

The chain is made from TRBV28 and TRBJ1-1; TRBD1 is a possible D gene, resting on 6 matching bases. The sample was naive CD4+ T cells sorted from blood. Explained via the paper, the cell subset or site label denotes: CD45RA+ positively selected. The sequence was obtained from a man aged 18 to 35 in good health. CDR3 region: CASSEQGSNTEAFF. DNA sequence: TGTGCCAGCAGCGAACAGGGCTCGAACACTGAAGCTTTCTTT.